The clone carrying this T cell receptor (beta chain) was seen just once. The J segment lost 3 bases and the V segment lost 0 bases, leaving 1 base of the junction unmatched. Germline CDR1 reads MNHNY; CDR2 reads SVGAGI (reference sequence). This CDR3 has 15 amino acids. This sample was included in a study of shared clonotypes between healthy human individuals. Positive CCR7 selection of CD45RO-negative cells yielded the naive CD8 cells, and terminally differentiated effector memory CD45RA+ cells were excluded. The run depth of the assay was deep. Genomic DNA (from each subset) was split evenly across several immunoSEQ plates. Clones were sequenced by immunoSEQ multiplex PCR, and TCRdb holds only the in-frame ones, with some missing. This sample has about 2 million clones; about 95% occur once, and the top ten carry 0.9% to 1.5%.

The sequenced sample consisted of naive CD8+ T cells sorted from blood. The sequence came from a man aged 18 to 29 in good health. The chain uses TRBV6-6 and TRBJ2-7; TRBD2 aligns across 11 bases. In DNA, the CDR3 is TGTGCCAGCAGTTACTCGACTAGCGGGAACTACGAGCAGTACTTC. Translating it yields CASSYSTSGNYEQYF.